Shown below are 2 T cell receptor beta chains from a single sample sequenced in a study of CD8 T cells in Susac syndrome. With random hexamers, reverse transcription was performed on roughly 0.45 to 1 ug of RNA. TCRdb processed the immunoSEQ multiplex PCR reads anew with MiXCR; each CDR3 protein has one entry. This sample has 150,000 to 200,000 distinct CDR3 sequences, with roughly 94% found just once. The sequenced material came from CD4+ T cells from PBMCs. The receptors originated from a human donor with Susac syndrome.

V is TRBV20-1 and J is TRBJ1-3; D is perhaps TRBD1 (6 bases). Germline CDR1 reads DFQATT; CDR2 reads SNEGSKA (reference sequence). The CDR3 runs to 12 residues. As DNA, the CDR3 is TGCAGCCAGACAGGCTCTGGAAACACCATATATTTT. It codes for CSQTGSGNTIYF.

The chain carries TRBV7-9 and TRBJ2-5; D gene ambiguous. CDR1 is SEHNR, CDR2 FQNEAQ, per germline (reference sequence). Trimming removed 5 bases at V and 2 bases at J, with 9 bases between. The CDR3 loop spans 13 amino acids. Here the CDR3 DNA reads TGTGCCAGCAGCAGGGCTGCGCAAGAGACCCAGTACTTC. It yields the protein CASSRAAQETQYF. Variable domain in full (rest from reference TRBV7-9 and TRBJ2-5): DTGVSQNPRHKITKRGQNVTFRCDPISEHNRLYWYRQTLGQGPEFLTYFQNEAQLEKSRLLSDRFSAERPKGSFSTLEIQRTEQGDSAMYLCASSRAAQETQYFGPGTRLLVL.